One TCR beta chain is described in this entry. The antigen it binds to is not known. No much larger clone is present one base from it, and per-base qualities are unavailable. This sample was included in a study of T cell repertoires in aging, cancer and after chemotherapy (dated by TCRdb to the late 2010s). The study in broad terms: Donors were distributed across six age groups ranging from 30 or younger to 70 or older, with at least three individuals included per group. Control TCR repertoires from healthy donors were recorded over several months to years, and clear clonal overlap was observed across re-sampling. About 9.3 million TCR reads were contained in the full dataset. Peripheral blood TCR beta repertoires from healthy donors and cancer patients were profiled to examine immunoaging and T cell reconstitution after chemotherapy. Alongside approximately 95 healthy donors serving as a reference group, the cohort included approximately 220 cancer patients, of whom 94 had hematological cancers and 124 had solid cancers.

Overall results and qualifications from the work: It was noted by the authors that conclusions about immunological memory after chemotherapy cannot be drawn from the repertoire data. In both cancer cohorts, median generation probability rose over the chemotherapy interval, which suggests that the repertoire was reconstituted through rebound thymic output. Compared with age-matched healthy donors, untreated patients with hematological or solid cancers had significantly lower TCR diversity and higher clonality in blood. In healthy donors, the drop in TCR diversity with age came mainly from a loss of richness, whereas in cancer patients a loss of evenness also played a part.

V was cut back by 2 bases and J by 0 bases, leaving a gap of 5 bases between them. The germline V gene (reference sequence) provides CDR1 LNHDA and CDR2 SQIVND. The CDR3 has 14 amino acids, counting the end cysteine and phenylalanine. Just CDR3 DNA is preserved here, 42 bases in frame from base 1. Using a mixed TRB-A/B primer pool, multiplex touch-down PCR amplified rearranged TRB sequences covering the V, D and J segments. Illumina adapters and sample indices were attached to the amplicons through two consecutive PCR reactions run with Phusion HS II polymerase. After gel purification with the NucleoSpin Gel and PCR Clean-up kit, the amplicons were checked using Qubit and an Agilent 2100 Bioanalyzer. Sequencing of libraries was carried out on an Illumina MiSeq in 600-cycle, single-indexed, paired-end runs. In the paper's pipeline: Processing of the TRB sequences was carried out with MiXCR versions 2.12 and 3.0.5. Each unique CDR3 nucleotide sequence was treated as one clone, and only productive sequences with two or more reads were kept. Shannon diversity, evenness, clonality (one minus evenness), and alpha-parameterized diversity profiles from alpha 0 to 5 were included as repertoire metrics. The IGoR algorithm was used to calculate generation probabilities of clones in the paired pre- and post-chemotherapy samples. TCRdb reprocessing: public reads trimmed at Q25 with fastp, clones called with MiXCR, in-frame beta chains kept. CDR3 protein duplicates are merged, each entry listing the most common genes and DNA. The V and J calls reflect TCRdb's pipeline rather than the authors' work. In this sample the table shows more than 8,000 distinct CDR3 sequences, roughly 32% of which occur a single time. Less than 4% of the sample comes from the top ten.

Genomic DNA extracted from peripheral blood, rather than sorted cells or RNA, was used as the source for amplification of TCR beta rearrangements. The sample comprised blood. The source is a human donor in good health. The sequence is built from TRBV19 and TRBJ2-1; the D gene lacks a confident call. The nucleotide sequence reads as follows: TGTGCCAGTAGTATAAGGGACTCCTACAATGAGCAGTTCTTC. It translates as CASSIRDSYNEQFF.